This is a list of T cell receptor beta chains from one sample in a study of blood T cell repertoires in COVID-19. Libraries were prepared by immunoSEQ multiplex PCR; TCRdb keeps only in-frame clonotypes and omits some of them. The table lists about 190,000 clones, nearly 80% of them singletons. The sequencing input was peripheral blood. The receptors were gathered from a woman in her 70s with acute or convalescent COVID-19. Both conserved end residues are part of each CDR3. The D gene is left open where the match is weak.

J	V	D	CDR3
TRBJ1-5	TRBV6-5	TRBD1	CASRGDRVGNQPQHF
TRBJ2-7	TRBV19	.	CASTKSGGSSYEQYF
TRBJ2-5	TRBV2	TRBD2	CATRGVAEYF
TRBJ1-4	TRBV5-1	.	CASSPRGRPEKLFF
TRBJ2-1	TRBV9	.	CASSDEGASIFSYNEQFF
TRBJ2-1	TRBV6-5	TRBD2	CASSSAGVSAYNEQFF
TRBJ2-7	TRBV10-1	TRBD2	CASSRSLADSYEQYF
TRBJ2-7	TRBV9	TRBD1	CASSGRDSYEQYF
TRBJ2-4	TRBV29-1	TRBD2	CSVGTSGRLAKNIQYF
TRBJ2-3	TRBV19	.	CASTKPGTPTDTQYF
TRBJ1-1	TRBV9	TRBD1	CASSVAPGQGNTEAFF
TRBJ1-2	TRBV3-1/TRBV3-2	TRBD1	CASSQDTSGGYYGYTF
TRBJ1-1	TRBV6-6	TRBD1	CASSYSDRGSGAFF
TRBJ1-2	TRBV29-1	.	CSVGDTGGNPRGVSYGYTF
TRBJ2-4	TRBV3-1/TRBV3-2	.	CASKDPGNIQYF
TRBJ2-1	TRBV21-1	.	CASSLLRTETYNEQFF
TRBJ2-1	TRBV9	.	CASSVVFSYNEQFF
TRBJ1-4	TRBV30	.	CAWSFQGWNEKLFF
TRBJ1-5	TRBV27	.	CASSPGFDQPQHF